This passage covers 30 T cell receptor beta chains from one sample sequenced in a study of T-cell memory formation after mild COVID-19. Via MiXCR, TCRdb re-called the 5' RACE reads, giving one row per CDR3 protein. The repertoire holds about 110,000 distinct CDR3 sequences, with approximately 15% as singletons. Input material: PBMCs or a T cell subset sorted from them (not recorded which). The receptors derive from an adult woman who had mild COVID-19 (a few samples of this study predate the infection). Cell type and time point are not known.

The rearrangement uses TRBV7-6 and TRBJ1-2; 9 positions agree with TRBD1. This CDR3 has 13 residues. V gave up 6 bases and J gave up 6 bases; unmatched junction bases: 5. Germline V gene lookup returns CDR1 SGHVS and CDR2 FNYEAQ. The CDR3 is CASSSGTGHGYTF. Written as DNA, the CDR3 is TGTGCCAGCAGTTCCGGGACAGGGCATGGCTACACCTTC.

The CDR3 bases are TGTGCCAGTAGTATAGTACTAGCGGGGGGCACCGGGGAGCTGTTTTTT. Amino acids: CASSIVLAGGTGELFF. The chain links TRBV19 to TRBJ2-2; 12 bases agree with TRBD2. This CDR3 comprises 16 residues. Trimming at V came to 1 base and at J to 4 bases, leaving 1 base not matched to a gene. Germline values: CDR1 LNHDA, CDR2 SQIVND (reference sequence).

This clonotype showed up just a few times. The chain recombines TRBV12-3 or TRBV12-4 with TRBJ1-2; D gene unclear. Trimming pared 5 bases from V and 0 bases from J, leaving 10 bases between. CDR3 size: 14 residues. This chain's CDR3 is CASSVGRTNYGYTF. Here the CDR3 DNA reads TGTGCCAGCAGTGTAGGACGGACTAACTATGGCTACACCTTC.

This clonotype was recorded once. V usage is TRBV6-2 or TRBV6-3 and J usage is TRBJ2-5, with 11 bases lining up with TRBD2. The germline gives CDR1 MNHEY, CDR2 SVGEGT. V lost 2 bases and J lost 2; bases outside the gene matches: 4. The length of the CDR3 is 16 residues. The CDR3 here is CASSYIGTSGQETQYF. The CDR3 region has the DNA TGTGCCAGCAGTTACATCGGGACTAGCGGACAAGAGACCCAGTACTTC.

This clonotype turned up a few times. This sequence joins TRBV5-1 and TRBJ1-1; a possible D gene is TRBD1 (5 bases). Trimming cost V 1 base and J 1 base, with 14 bases left between them. There are 16 residues in the CDR3. CDR1 SGHRS and CDR2 YFSETQ come from the germline V gene. CDR3 in amino acids: CASSLTSGQKNTEAFF. The CDR3 DNA reads as TGCGCCAGCAGCTTGACGTCGGGGCAGAAGAACACTGAAGCTTTCTTT.

This sequence joins TRBV3-1 and TRBJ2-1; no firm D call. CDR3 length: 11 residues. The germline V gene has CDR1 LGHDT and CDR2 YNNKEL (reference sequence). Trimming stripped 5 bases from V and 5 bases from J, with 4 bases between. The CDR3 is CASSINNEQFF. DNA for the CDR3: TGTGCCAGCAGCATCAACAATGAGCAGTTCTTC.

This clonotype occurred a few times. The chain joins TRBV6-1 to TRBJ2-2, with D hard to call. Germline-derived CDR1 and CDR2 are MNHNS and SASEGT. This CDR3 comprises 14 residues. Trimming cost V 7 bases and J 4 bases, with 13 bases left between them. CDR3 DNA sequence: TGTGCCAGCACAACAGAGTTTCGCACCGGGGAGCTGTTTTTT. This sequence encodes CASTTEFRTGELFF.

In this sample, this clonotype turned up once. J is TRBJ1-3 and V is TRBV7-9; D is unclear. V was pared by 1 base and J by 0 bases, with 10 bases between. The CDR3 loop spans 16 amino acids. Germline V gene sequence: CDR1 SEHNR, CDR2 FQNEAQ (reference sequence). CDR3 in DNA: TGTGCCAGCAGCTTAGGCGAAGCGTACTCTGGAAACACCATATATTTT. Protein product: CASSLGEAYSGNTIYF.

V gene TRBV20-1 combines with J gene TRBJ1-1; possible D gene TRBD1, 5 bases. The CDR3 has 17 amino acids. The germline V gene encodes CDR1 DFQATT and CDR2 SNEGSKA (reference sequence). With 0 bases removed from V and 7 bases from J, the gap between germline ends came to 24 bases. The CDR3: CSARDSSGAGGFVEAFF. For the CDR3, the DNA is TGCAGTGCTAGAGATTCAAGCGGGGCCGGAGGTTTTGTTGAAGCTTTCTTT.

This clonotype appeared a few times. V gene TRBV9 combines with J gene TRBJ2-1; D unresolved. V lost 0 bases to trimming and J lost 4 bases, with 11 bases between them. Germline V CDR1 and CDR2: SGDLS, YYNGEE. The CDR3 is made up of 15 amino acids. In DNA form, the CDR3 reads TGTGCCAGCAGCGTAGTAAAGGAAACGTACAATGAGCAGTTCTTC. Its protein is CASSVVKETYNEQFF. Using reference TRBV9 and TRBJ2-1 for the parts outside the CDR3, the full variable domain is DSGVTQTPKHLITATGQRVTLRCSPRSGDLSVYWYQQSLDQGLQFLIQYYNGEERAKGNILERFSAQQFPDLHSELNLSSLELGDSALYFCASSVVKETYNEQFFGPGTRLTVL.

V is TRBV12-3 or TRBV12-4 and J is TRBJ2-1; 7 nucleotides line up with TRBD2. The CDR3 sequence is 17 residues long. With 3 bases clipped from V and 3 bases from J, the junction kept 11 bases outside the gene matches. CDR3 coding DNA: TGTGCCAGCAGTTTCGGCACGCTAGCGGACCTCTACAATGAGCAGTTCTTC. Protein: CASSFGTLADLYNEQFF.

In nucleotides, the CDR3 is TGTGCCACCAGCAGTGATTCCACAGATACGCAGTATTTT. It encodes CATSSDSTDTQYF. The rearrangement links TRBV15 to TRBJ2-3; no clear D. The CDR3 runs to 13 residues. Per the germline V gene, CDR1 is LNHNV and CDR2 is YYDKDF (reference sequence). V gave up 3 bases and J gave up 2 bases, with 6 bases separating them.

This clonotype showed up just a few times. An end of the junction does not agree with germline; a read error may underlie this. The chain recombines TRBV7-7 with TRBJ2-1; TRBD2 aligns across 10 bases. Germline-derived CDR1 and CDR2 are SSHAT and FNYEAQ (reference sequence). The CDR3 consists of 16 residues. CDR3 protein: CASSLRVAGGTNEQFF. The CDR3 DNA follows: TGTGCTAGCAGCTTAAGGGTAGCGGGAGGTACCAATGAGCAGTTCTTC.

V is TRBV12-3 or TRBV12-4 and J is TRBJ2-1, with 9 nucleotides matching TRBD2. V shed 3 bases and J 8 bases; nucleotides not matched to a gene: 17. The CDR3 extends over 18 amino acids. CDR3: CASSFPSVPGLATDEQFF. In nucleotides, the CDR3 is TGTGCCAGCAGTTTCCCTAGCGTTCCGGGACTAGCCACGGATGAGCAGTTCTTC.

The chain couples TRBV27 to TRBJ1-1; D is uncertain. The length of the CDR3 is 13 residues. From germline, CDR1 is MNHEY and CDR2 SMNVEV (reference sequence). The V gene lost 4 bases and the J gene lost 3 bases, with 9 bases spanning the gap. CDR3: CASSYTSDTEAFF. The CDR3 DNA is TGTGCCAGCAGTTACACCTCGGACACTGAAGCTTTCTTT.

The rearrangement joins TRBV7-6 to TRBJ1-1; weak D call: TRBD1 (5 bases). The CDR3 totals 15 residues. Germline V gene sequence: CDR1 SGHVS, CDR2 FNYEAQ. V shed 4 bases and J shed 0 bases, with 12 bases lying between them. Written as DNA, the CDR3 is TGTGCCAGCAGCTCGGGACCGGGAATGAACACTGAAGCTTTCTTT. Protein sequence: CASSSGPGMNTEAFF.

This clonotype was seen a few times. This sequence joins TRBV7-2 and TRBJ2-7, with 10 bases lining up with TRBD2. Germline CDR1 SGHTA, CDR2 FQGNSA. V shed 4 bases and J 5 bases; nucleotides not matched to a gene: 5. This CDR3 has 14 residues. CDR3 coding DNA: TGTGCCAGCAGCTCGACTAGCGGGTTGGACGAGCAGTACTTC. Amino acids: CASSSTSGLDEQYF. Full variable domain (remainder filled in from reference TRBV7-2 and TRBJ2-7): GAGVSQSPSNKVTEKGKDVELRCDPISGHTALYWYRQSLGQGLEFLIYFQGNSAPDKSGLPSDRFSAERTGGSVSTLTIQRTQQEDSAVYLCASSSTSGLDEQYFGPGTRLTVT.

Concerning this clonotype itself: This may arise from a read error, as a much more abundant clone is one base away. CDR3 loop: CASSIVRGRNTQYF. The CDR3, as DNA: TGTGCCAGCAGCATCGTCAGGGGGAGAAATACGCAGTATTTT. The chain recombines TRBV7-9 with TRBJ2-3, with 7 bases aligning to TRBD1. Germline V gene sequence: CDR1 SEHNR, CDR2 FQNEAQ (reference sequence). Trimming removed 5 bases from V and 7 bases from J; junction bases left unmatched: 9. The CDR3 is 14 residues long.

The CDR3 DNA follows: TGTGCCAGCAGTTGGGACAGGGAGAGCGTTGGCTATGGCTACACCTTC. It codes for CASSWDRESVGYGYTF. This rearrangement joins TRBV6-5 to TRBJ1-2, with 9 nucleotides matching TRBD1. The CDR3 has 16 residues. CDR1 is MNHEY and CDR2 is SVGAGI in the germline V gene. Trimming took 4 bases from V and 4 from J; bases not matched to a gene: 10.

This clonotype was detected once. This rearrangement joins TRBV3-1 to TRBJ2-1; perhaps TRBD2 as D (6 bases). CDR3 length equals 12 residues. Germline V lookup: CDR1 LGHDT, CDR2 YNNKEL (reference sequence). The germline V and J ends were trimmed by 3 bases and 10 bases, with 10 bases remaining between them. CDR3 protein: CASSQEGTEQFF. Here the CDR3 DNA reads TGTGCCAGCAGCCAGGAGGGGACCGAGCAGTTCTTC.

This chain links TRBV7-9 with TRBJ1-5, with 12 bases identical to TRBD1. CDR1 and CDR2 from the germline V gene are SEHNR and FQNEAQ (reference sequence). This CDR3 has 19 residues. Trimming at V came to 4 bases and at J to 7 bases, leaving 17 bases not matched to a gene. CDR3 DNA sequence: TGTGCCAGCAGCTCCTCCGTCGTGGGGACAGGGGGCAGTAACCAGCCCCAGCATTTT. It is translated as CASSSSVVGTGGSNQPQHF.

This clonotype has more than one count but fewer than ten. This chain connects TRBV24-1 to TRBJ2-2; tentatively, D is TRBD1 (6 bases). CDR3 length: 16 amino acids. The ends were cut back, 0 bases at V and 0 bases at J, with 7 bases in the middle. Germline V CDR1 and CDR2: KGHDR, SFDVKD. The CDR3: CATSDLWGPNTGELFF. The CDR3 nucleotides are TGTGCCACCAGTGATTTGTGGGGGCCGAACACCGGGGAGCTGTTTTTT.

V gene TRBV29-1 combines with J gene TRBJ2-5; D may match TRBD1 or TRBD2 (5 bases each). Trimming cost V 0 bases and J 2 bases, with 25 bases left between them. This CDR3 has 19 amino acids. Germline CDR1 and CDR2: SQVTM and ANQGSEA. CDR3 residues: CSVEDTEKISKGPQETQYF. The CDR3 nucleotides are TGCAGCGTTGAAGACACCGAAAAGATAAGTAAGGGACCACAAGAGACCCAGTACTTC.

This clonotype was observed a handful of times. J is TRBJ2-3 and V is TRBV9; D remains ambiguous. Germline V gives CDR1 SGDLS, CDR2 YYNGEE. CDR3 size: 16 residues. V lost 3 bases to trimming and J lost 0 bases, with 14 bases between them. CDR3 protein: CASSGSTLTSTDTQYF. CDR3 DNA: TGTGCCAGCAGCGGATCGACACTGACTAGCACAGATACGCAGTATTTT.

This sequence joins TRBV4-3 and TRBJ2-2; 10 nucleotides align to TRBD2. Germline CDR1 LGHNA, CDR2 YSLEER. Trimming at V came to 0 bases and at J to 3 bases, leaving 4 bases not matched to a gene. The CDR3 totals 17 residues. The CDR3 coding sequence is TGCGCCAGCAGCCAAGATTGGACTAGCGGCCACACCGGGGAGCTGTTTTTT. Protein sequence: CASSQDWTSGHTGELFF.

This clonotype came up a few times. The rearrangement joins TRBV24-1 to TRBJ2-2; D tentatively reads TRBD1 or TRBD2 (5 bases each). V lost 0 bases, J lost 7 bases, and 17 bases lay in between. The germline gives CDR1 KGHDR, CDR2 SFDVKD. The CDR3 is 17 amino acids. CDR3 in amino acids: CATSDLHPGTIVGELFF. The DNA for the CDR3 is TGTGCCACCAGTGATTTGCATCCAGGGACGATCGTCGGGGAGCTGTTTTTT.

J is TRBJ1-2 and V is TRBV4-3; D is perhaps TRBD1 (5 bases). Between the trimmed V and J ends, which lost 1 base and 6 bases, there was a span of 15 bases. The CDR3 extends over 15 amino acids. Germline V gives CDR1 LGHNA, CDR2 YSLEER. CDR3 in DNA: TGCGCCAGCAGCCAAGCCAATGGGGCGGCGGATGGCTACACCTTC. It translates to CASSQANGAADGYTF.

This clonotype appeared a few times. This chain connects TRBV7-2 to TRBJ2-3; perhaps TRBD2 as D (5 bases). V was shortened by 3 bases and J by 0 bases, with 7 bases between the two germline ends. The CDR3 contains 14 residues. The germline V gene encodes CDR1 SGHTA and CDR2 FQGNSA. The CDR3 reads CASSLSGSTDTQYF. In DNA, the CDR3 is TGTGCCAGCAGCTTGTCGGGGAGCACAGATACGCAGTATTTT.

This sequence joins TRBV20-1 and TRBJ2-7; 7 bases line up with TRBD2. The CDR3 is 11 amino acids. Germline CDR1 is DFQATT and CDR2 is SNEGSKA (reference sequence). The ends lost 7 bases at V and 2 bases at J; junction bases unmatched: 2. The CDR3 DNA is TGCAGTGGGCGGGAGACCTACGAGCAGTACTTC. Translating gives CSGRETYEQYF.

The chain uses TRBV7-9 and TRBJ2-3; 10 bases match TRBD2. The V gene end was trimmed by 5 bases and the J gene end by 0 bases; junction bases not matched to a gene: 5. Germline V gene data show CDR1 as SEHNR and CDR2 as FQNEAQ (reference sequence). CDR3 length: 16 amino acids. The CDR3 DNA reads TGTGCCAGCAGCGCAGTAGCGGGGGGAAGCACAGATACGCAGTATTTT. Translation: CASSAVAGGSTDTQYF.